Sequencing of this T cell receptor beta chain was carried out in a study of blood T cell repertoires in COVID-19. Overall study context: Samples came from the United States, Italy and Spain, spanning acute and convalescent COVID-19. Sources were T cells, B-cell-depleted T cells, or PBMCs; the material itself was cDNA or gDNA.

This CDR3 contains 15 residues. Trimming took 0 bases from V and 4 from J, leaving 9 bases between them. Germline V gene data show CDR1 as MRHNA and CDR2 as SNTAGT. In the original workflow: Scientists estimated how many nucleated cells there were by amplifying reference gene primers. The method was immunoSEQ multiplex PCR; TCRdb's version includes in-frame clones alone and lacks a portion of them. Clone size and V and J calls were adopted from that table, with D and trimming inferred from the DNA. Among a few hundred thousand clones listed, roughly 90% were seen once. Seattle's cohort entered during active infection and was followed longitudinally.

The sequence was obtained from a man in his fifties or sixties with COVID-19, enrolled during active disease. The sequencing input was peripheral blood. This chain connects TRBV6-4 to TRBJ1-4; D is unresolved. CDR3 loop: CASSDSELGNEKLFF. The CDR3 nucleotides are TGTGCCAGCAGTGACTCGGAGCTAGGTAATGAAAAACTGTTTTTT.